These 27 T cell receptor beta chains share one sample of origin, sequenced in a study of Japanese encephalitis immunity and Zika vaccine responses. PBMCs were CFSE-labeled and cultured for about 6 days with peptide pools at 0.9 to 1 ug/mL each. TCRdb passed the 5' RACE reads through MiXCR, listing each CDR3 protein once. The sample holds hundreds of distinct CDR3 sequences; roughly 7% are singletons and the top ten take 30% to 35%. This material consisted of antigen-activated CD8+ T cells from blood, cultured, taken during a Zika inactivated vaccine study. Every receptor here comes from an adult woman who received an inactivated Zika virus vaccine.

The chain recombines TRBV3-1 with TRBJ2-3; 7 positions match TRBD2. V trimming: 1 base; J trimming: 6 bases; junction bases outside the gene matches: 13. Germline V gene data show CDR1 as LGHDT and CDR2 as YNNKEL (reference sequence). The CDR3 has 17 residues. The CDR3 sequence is CASSQAGAAGPWDTQYF. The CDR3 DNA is TGTGCCAGCAGCCAAGCCGGCGCAGCGGGACCATGGGATACGCAGTATTTT.

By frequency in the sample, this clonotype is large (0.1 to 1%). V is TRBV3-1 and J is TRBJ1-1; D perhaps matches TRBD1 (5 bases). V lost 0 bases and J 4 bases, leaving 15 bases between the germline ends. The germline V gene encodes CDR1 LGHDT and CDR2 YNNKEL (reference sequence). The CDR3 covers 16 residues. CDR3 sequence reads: CASSQETELPSTEAFF. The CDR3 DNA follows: TGTGCCAGCAGCCAAGAGACAGAGCTACCTAGCACTGAAGCTTTCTTT. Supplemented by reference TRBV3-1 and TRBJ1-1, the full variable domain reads DTAVSQTPKYLVTQMGNDKSIKCEQNLGHDTMYWYKQDSKKFLKIMFSYNNKELIINETVPNRFSPKSPDKAHLNLHINSLELGDSAVYFCASSQETELPSTEAFFGQGTRLTVV.

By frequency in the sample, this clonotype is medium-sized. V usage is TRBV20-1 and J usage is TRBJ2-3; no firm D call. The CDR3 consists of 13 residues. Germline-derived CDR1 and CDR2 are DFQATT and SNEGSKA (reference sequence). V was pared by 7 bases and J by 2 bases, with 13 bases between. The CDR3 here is CSGTEITTDTQYF. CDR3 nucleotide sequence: TGCAGTGGTACGGAAATTACCACAGATACGCAGTATTTT.

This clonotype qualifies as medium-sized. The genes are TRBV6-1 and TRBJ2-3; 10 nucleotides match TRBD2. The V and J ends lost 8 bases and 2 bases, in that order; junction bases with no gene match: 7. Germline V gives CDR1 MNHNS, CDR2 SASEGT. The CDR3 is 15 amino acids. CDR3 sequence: CASHFSGGTTDTQYF. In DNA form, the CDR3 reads TGTGCCAGCCATTTTAGCGGGGGGACCACAGATACGCAGTATTTT.

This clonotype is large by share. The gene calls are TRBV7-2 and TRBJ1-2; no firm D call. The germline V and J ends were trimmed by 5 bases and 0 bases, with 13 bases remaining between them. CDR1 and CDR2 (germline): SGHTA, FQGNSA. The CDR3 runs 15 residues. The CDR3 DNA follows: TGTGCCAGCAGCGGGAGGGCGGGTACTAACTATGGCTACACCTTC. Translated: CASSGRAGTNYGYTF.

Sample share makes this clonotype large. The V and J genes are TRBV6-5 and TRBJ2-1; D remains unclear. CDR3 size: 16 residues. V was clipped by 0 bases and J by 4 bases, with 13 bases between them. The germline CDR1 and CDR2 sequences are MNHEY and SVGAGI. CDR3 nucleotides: TGTGCCAGCAGTTACTCGAGTTGGACGGTTTACAATGAGCAGTTCTTC. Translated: CASSYSSWTVYNEQFF.

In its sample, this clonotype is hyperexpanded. CDR3 bases: TGTGCCAGCAGTTACGAGGGGACTAGCGTCCGAAAGGTGGTCGGGGAGCTGTTTTTT. It is translated as CASSYEGTSVRKVVGELFF. V is TRBV6-5 and J is TRBJ2-2; 10 bases match TRBD2. V gave up 2 bases and J gave up 7 bases; unmatched junction bases: 16. The V gene's germline CDR1 is MNHEY and CDR2 SVGAGI. CDR3 size: 19 residues.

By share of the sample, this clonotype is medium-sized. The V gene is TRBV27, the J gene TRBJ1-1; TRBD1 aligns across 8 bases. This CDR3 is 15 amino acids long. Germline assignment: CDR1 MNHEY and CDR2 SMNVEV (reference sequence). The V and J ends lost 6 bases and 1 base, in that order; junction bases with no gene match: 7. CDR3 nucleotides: TGTGCCAGCAGCTTTAGGGGGACAGGGAACACTGAAGCTTTCTTT. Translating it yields CASSFRGTGNTEAFF.

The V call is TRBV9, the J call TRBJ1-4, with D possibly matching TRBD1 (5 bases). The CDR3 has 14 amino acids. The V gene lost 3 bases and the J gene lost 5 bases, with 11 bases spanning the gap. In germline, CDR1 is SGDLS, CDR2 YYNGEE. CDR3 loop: CASSAGGSNEKLFF. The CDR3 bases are TGTGCCAGCAGCGCGGGGGGAAGCAATGAAAAACTGTTTTTT.

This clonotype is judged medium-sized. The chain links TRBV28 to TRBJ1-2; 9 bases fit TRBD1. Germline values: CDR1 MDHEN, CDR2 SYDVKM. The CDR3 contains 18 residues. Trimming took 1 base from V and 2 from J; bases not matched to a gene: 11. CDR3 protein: CASSLSSAGTGRNYGYTF. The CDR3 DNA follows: TGTGCCAGCAGTTTATCCTCTGCCGGGACAGGGAGGAACTATGGCTACACCTTC.

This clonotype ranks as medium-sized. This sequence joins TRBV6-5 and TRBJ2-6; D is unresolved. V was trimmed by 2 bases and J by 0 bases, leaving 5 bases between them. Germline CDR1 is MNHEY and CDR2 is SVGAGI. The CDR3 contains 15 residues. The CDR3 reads CASSYRVSGANVLTF. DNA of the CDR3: TGTGCCAGCAGTTACCGGGTCTCTGGGGCCAACGTCCTGACTTTC.

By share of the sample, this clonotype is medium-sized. DNA of the CDR3: TGTGCCAGCCATTCACAGGGATCCTACGAGCAGTACTTC. This sequence encodes CASHSQGSYEQYF. This chain links TRBV2 with TRBJ2-7; weak D call: TRBD1 (6 bases). Germline loops: CDR1 SNHLY, CDR2 FYNNEI. Trimming took off 8 bases at V and 1 base at J, with 12 bases between the two ends. This CDR3 has 13 amino acids.

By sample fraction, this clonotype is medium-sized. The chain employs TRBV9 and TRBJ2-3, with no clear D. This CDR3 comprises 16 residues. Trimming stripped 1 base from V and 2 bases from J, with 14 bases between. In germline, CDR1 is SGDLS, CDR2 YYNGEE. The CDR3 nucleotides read TGTGCCAGCAGCGTAAGGCCCGTGACATCCACAGATACGCAGTATTTT. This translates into CASSVRPVTSTDTQYF.

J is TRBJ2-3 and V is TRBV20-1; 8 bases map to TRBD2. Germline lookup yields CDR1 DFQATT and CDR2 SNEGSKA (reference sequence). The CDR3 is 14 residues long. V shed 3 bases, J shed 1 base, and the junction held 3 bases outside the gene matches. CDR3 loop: CSARGRGGTDTQYF. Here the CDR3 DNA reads TGCAGTGCTAGGGGGCGGGGGGGCACAGATACGCAGTATTTT.

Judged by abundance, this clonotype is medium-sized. The CDR3 DNA sequence: TGTGCCAGCAGTCCCTACCCCGGGACAGGGGCCACCTACGAGCAGTACTTC. Translating gives CASSPYPGTGATYEQYF. The chain links TRBV6-5 to TRBJ2-7, with 10 nucleotides matching TRBD1. The CDR3 runs to 17 residues. The trim removed 5 bases at V and 2 bases at J, leaving 12 bases unmatched. Germline lookup yields CDR1 MNHEY and CDR2 SVGAGI.

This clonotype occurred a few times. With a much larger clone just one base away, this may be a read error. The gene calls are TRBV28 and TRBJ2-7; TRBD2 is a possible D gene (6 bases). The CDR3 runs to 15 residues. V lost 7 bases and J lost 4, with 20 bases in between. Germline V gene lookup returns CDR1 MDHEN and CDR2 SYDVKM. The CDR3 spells CASTDGSASGYEQYF. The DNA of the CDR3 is TGTGCCAGCACGGACGGGAGCGCCAGTGGGTACGAGCAGTACTTC.

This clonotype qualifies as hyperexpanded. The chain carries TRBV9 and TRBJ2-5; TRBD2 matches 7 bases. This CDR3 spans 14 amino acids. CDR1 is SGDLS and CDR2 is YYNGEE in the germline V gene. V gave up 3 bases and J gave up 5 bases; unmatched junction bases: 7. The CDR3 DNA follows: TGTGCCAGCAGCGCGGGGGGTTTTTCGGAGACCCAGTACTTC. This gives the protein CASSAGGFSETQYF.

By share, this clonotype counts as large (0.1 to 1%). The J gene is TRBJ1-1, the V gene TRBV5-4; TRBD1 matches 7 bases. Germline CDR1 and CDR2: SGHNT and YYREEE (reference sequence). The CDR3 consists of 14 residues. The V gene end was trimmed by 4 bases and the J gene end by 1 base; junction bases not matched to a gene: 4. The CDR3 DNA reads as TGTGCCAGCAGCGACAGGGAGAGGAACACTGAAGCTTTCTTT. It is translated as CASSDRERNTEAFF.

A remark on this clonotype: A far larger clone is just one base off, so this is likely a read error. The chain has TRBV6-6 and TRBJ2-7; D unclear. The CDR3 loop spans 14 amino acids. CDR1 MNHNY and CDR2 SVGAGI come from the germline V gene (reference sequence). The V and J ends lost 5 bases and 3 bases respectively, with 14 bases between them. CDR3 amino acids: CASSERLENYEQYF. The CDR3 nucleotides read TGTGCCAGCAGTGAGAGACTGGAGAACTACGAGCAGTACTTC.

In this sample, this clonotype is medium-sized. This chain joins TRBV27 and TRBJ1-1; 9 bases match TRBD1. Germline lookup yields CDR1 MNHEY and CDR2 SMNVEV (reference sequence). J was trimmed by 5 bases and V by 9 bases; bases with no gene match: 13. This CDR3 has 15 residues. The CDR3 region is CASRTIRDRVTEAFF. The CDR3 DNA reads TGTGCCAGTCGTACCATCCGGGACAGGGTGACTGAAGCTTTCTTT.

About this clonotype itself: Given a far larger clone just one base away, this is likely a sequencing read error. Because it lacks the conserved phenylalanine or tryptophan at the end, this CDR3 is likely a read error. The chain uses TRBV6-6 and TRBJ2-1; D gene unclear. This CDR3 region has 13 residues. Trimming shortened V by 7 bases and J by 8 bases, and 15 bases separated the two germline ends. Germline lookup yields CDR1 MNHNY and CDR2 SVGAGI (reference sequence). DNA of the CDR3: TGTGCCAGCAATATCGCAGAGGTTGATGAGCAGTTCCTC. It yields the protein CASNIAEVDEQFL.

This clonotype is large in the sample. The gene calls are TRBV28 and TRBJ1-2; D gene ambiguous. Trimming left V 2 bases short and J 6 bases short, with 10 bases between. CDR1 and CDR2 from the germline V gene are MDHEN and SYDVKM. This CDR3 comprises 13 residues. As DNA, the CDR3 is TGTGCCAGCAGTTTAGCTGGGTTCCATGGCTACACCTTC. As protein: CASSLAGFHGYTF.

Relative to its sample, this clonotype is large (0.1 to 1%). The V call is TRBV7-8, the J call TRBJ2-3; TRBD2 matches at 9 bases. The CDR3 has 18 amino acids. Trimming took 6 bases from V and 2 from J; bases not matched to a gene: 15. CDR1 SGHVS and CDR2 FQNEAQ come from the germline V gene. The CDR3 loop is CASRTRVASGDLTDTQYF. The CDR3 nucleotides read TGTGCCAGCAGGACCAGAGTGGCTAGCGGGGACCTCACAGATACGCAGTATTTT. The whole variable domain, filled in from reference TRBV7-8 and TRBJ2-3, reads GAGVSQSPRYKVAKRGQDVALRCDPISGHVSLFWYQQALGQGPEFLTYFQNEAQLDKSGLPSDRFFAERPEGSVSTLKIQRTQQEDSAVYLCASRTRVASGDLTDTQYFGPGTRLTVL.

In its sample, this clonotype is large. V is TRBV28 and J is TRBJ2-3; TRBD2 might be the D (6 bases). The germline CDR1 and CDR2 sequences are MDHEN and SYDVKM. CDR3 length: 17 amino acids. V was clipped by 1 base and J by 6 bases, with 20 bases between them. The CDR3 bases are TGTGCCAGCAGTTTATACGTGGGGGGACCGACACTCGATACGCAGTATTTT. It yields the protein CASSLYVGGPTLDTQYF.

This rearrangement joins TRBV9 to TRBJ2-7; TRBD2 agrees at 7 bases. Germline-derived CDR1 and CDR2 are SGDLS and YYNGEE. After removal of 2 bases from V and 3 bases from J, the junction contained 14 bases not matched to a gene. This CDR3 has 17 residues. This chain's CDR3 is CASSVGLIPTQLYEQYF. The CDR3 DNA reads TGTGCCAGCAGCGTGGGACTAATTCCAACCCAACTCTACGAGCAGTACTTC.

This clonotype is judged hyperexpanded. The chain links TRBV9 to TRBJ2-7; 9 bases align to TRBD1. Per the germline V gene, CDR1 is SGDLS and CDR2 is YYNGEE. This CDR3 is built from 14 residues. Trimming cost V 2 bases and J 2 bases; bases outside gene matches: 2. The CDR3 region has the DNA TGTGCCAGCAGCGTCGGACAGGGGACCTACGAGCAGTACTTC. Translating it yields CASSVGQGTYEQYF.

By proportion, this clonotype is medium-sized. The CDR3 region has the DNA TGCAGTGCTAGCGGAAACTACAATGAGCAGTTCTTC. Translating gives CSASGNYNEQFF. The chain is built from TRBV20-1 and TRBJ2-1; D call uncertain. Germline assignment: CDR1 DFQATT and CDR2 SNEGSKA (reference sequence). V was shortened by 3 bases and J by 3 bases, with 6 bases between the two germline ends. The CDR3 has 12 amino acids.